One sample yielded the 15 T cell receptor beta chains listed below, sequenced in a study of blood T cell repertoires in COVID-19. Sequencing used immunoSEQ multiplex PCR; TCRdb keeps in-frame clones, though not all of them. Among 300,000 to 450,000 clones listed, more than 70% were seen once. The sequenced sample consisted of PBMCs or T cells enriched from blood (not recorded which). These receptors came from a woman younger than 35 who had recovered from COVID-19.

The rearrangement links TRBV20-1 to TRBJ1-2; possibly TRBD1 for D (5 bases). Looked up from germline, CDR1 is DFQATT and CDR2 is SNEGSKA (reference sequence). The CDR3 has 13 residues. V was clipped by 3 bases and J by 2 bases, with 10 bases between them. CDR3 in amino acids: CSASRGGNYGYTF. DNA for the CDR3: TGCAGTGCTAGTCGTGGGGGGAACTATGGCTACACCTTC.

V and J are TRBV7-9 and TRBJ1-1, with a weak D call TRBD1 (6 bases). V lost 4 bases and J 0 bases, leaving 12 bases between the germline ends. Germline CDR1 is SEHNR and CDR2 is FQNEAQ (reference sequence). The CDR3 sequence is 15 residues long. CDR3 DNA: TGTGCCAGCAGCTCGAACAGGGACCTGAACACTGAAGCTTTCTTT. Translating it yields CASSSNRDLNTEAFF.

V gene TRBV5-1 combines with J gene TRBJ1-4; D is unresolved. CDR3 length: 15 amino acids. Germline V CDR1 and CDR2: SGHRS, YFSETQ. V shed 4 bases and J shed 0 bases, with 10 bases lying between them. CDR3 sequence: CASSTDITTNEKLFF. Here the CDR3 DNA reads TGCGCCAGCAGCACAGACATTACAACTAATGAAAAACTGTTTTTT. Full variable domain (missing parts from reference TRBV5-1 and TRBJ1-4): KAGVTQTPRYLIKTRGQQVTLSCSPISGHRSVSWYQQTPGQGLQFLFEYFSETQRNKGNFPGRFSGRQFSNSRSEMNVSTLELGDSALYLCASSTDITTNEKLFFGSGTQLSVL.

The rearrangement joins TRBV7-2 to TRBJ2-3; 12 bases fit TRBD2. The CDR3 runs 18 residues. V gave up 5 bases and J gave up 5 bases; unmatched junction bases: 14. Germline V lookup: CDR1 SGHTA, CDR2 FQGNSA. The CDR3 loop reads CASSPVVASGGAIDTQYF. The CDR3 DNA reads TGTGCCAGCAGCCCCGTAGTGGCTAGCGGGGGGGCCATAGATACGCAGTATTTT.

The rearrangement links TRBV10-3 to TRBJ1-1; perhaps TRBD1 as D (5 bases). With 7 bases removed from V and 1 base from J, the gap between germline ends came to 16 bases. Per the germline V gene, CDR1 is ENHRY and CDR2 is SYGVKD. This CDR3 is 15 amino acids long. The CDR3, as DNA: TGTGCCATCAACCCTGGACACCCATCGAACACTGAAGCTTTCTTT. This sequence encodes CAINPGHPSNTEAFF.

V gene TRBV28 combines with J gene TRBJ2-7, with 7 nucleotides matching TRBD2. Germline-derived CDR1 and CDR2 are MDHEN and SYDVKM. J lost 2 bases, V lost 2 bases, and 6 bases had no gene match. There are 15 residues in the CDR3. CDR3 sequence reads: CASSLGGRVAYEQYF. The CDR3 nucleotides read TGTGCCAGCAGTTTAGGAGGGAGGGTGGCCTACGAGCAGTACTTC.

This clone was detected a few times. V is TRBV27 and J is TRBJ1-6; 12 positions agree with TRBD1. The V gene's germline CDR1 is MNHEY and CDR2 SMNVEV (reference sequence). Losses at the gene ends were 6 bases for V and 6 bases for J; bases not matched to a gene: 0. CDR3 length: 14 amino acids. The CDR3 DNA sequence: TGTGCCAGCAGGGGACAGGGGGCTAATTCACCCCTCCACTTT. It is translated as CASRGQGANSPLHF.

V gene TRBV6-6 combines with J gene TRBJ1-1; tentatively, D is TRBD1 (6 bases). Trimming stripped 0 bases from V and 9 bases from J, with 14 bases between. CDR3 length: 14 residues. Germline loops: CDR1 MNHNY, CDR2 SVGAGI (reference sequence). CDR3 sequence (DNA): TGTGCCAGCAGTTACTCGAAAGGGCAGGGGCAAGCTTTCTTT. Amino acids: CASSYSKGQGQAFF.

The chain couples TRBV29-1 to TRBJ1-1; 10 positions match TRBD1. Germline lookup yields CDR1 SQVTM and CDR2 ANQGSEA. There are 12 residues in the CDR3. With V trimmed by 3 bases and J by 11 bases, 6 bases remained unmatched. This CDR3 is CSVEDRGIVAFF. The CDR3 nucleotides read TGCAGCGTTGAGGACAGGGGGATTGTGGCTTTCTTT.

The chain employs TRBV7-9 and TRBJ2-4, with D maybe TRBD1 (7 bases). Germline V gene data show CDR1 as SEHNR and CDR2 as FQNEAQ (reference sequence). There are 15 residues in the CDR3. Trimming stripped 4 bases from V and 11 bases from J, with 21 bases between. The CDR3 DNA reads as TGTGCCAGCAGCTCCGACCCAGGGGGGTTTGGTGTTCAGTACTTC. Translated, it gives CASSSDPGGFGVQYF.

CDR3: CASWTPGTGRGDEAFF. As DNA, the CDR3 is TGTGCCAGCTGGACCCCCGGGACAGGGCGAGGGGATGAAGCTTTCTTT. The chain is built from TRBV25-1 and TRBJ1-1; 9 bases fit TRBD1. Germline V gene sequence: CDR1 MGHDK, CDR2 SYGVNS. V dropped 8 bases and J dropped 7; count of bases not matched to a gene: 17. The CDR3 runs 16 residues.

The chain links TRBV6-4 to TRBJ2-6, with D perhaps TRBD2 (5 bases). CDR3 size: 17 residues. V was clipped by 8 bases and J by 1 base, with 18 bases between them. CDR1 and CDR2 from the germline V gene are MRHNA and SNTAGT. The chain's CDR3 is CASAGSAGLSGANVLTF. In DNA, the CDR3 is TGTGCCAGCGCTGGTTCGGCGGGCTTATCTGGGGCCAACGTCCTGACTTTC.

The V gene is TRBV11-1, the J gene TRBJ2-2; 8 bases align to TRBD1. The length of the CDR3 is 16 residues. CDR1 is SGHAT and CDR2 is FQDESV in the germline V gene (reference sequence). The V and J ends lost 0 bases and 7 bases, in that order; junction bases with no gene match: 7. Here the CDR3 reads CASSLATGARIGELFF. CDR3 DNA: TGTGCCAGCAGCTTAGCGACAGGGGCGAGGATCGGGGAGCTGTTTTTT.

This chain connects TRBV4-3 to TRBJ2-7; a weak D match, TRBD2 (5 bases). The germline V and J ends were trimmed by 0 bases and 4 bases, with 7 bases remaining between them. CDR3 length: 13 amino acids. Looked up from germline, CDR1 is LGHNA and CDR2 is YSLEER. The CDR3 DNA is TGCGCCAGCAGCCAAGATCGGGGATACGAGCAGTACTTC. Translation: CASSQDRGYEQYF.

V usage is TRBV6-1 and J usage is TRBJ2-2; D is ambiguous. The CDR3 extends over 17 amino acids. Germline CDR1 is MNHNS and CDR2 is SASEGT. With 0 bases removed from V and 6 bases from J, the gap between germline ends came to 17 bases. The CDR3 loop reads CASSEATWALWPGELFF. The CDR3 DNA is TGTGCCAGCAGTGAAGCGACCTGGGCCCTATGGCCCGGGGAGCTGTTTTTT.